These 30 T cell receptor beta chains share one sample of origin, sequenced in a study of PD-L1 blockade in urothelial cancer (dated by TCRdb to 2017 to 2019). Libraries were made using the immunoSEQ multiplex PCR assay. Imported from immuneACCESS, the table was reduced by TCRdb to in-frame sequences with V and J called. These copies leave out some clones; in studies compared against another copy, an unresolved V gene accounts for under half, and the cause of the remainder is not known. The sample table contains under 100,000 clones; only one count was recorded for almost 90% of them. The ten largest account for under 2% of the sample. The sample's time point, from its label and the paper: pretreatment peripheral blood. This specimen consisted of PBMCs, obtained around atezolizumab (anti-PD-L1) treatment. Receptors were obtained from a man aged 55 to 70 with urothelial cancer.

CDR3 in amino acids: CASSLGDYGSETQYF. Here the CDR3 DNA reads TGTGCCAGCAGCTTAGGGGACTATGGCTCCGAGACCCAGTACTTC. The rearrangement uses TRBV12-1 and TRBJ2-5; TRBD2 was called by the table and not checked on the DNA. TRBV12-1 is a pseudogene segment. The CDR3 is 15 amino acids.

The chain combines TRBV7-3 with TRBJ2-7; the D is unclear. The V and J ends lost 3 bases and 3 bases respectively, with 9 bases between them. CDR3 length: 13 amino acids. CDR1 and CDR2 (germline): SGHTA, FQGTGA. CDR3 protein: CASSLAANYEQYF. For the CDR3, the DNA is TGTGCCAGCAGCTTGGCGGCCAACTACGAGCAGTACTTC. The variable domain in full, completed from reference TRBV7-3 and TRBJ2-7, reads GAGVSQTPSNKVTEKGKYVELRCDPISGHTALYWYRQSLGQGPEFLIYFQGTGAADDSGLPNDRFFAVRPEGSVSTLKIQRTERGDSAVYLCASSLAANYEQYFGPGTRLTVT.

This clone was recorded once. An end of the junction differs from the germline gene, which may be a read error. The V gene is TRBV7-7, the J gene TRBJ2-5, with 8 bases that match TRBD2. Germline V gene sequence: CDR1 SSHAT, CDR2 FNYEAQ (reference sequence). CDR3 length: 14 amino acids. The CDR3 bases are TGTGCTAGCAGCTCAGGGACTAGTTCTGAGACCCAGTACTTC. This sequence encodes CASSSGTSSETQYF.

The V and J genes are TRBV7-9 and TRBJ2-7; a possible D gene is TRBD2 (6 bases). V lost 1 base and J 2 bases, leaving 18 bases between the germline ends. This CDR3 spans 17 amino acids. Germline assignment: CDR1 SEHNR and CDR2 FQNEAQ (reference sequence). The CDR3 DNA reads TGTGCCAGCAGCTTAGTAGGGTCGGGACGGAGGGCCTACGAGCAGTACTTC. Residues: CASSLVGSGRRAYEQYF.

V gene TRBV5-1 combines with J gene TRBJ2-3, with no clear D. Trimming took 5 bases from V and 4 from J, leaving 5 bases between them. This CDR3 spans 11 amino acids. The germline gives CDR1 SGHRS, CDR2 YFSETQ. This chain's CDR3 is CASRSADTQYF. As DNA, the CDR3 is TGCGCCAGCAGATCGGCAGATACGCAGTATTTT.

This clone was counted only a few times. J is TRBJ1-1 and V is TRBV5-6; 7 bases fit TRBD1. V trimming: 0 bases; J trimming: 5 bases; junction bases outside the gene matches: 7. Germline CDR1 reads SGHDT; CDR2 reads YYEEEE. There are 15 residues in the CDR3. For the CDR3, the DNA is TGTGCCAGCAGCTTGGTAGAGGGGGCGCTTACTGAAGCTTTCTTT. Amino acids: CASSLVEGALTEAFF.

The rearrangement uses TRBV4-2 and TRBJ2-1; possible D gene TRBD2, 6 bases. Trimming shortened V by 8 bases and J by 0 bases, and 20 bases separated the two germline ends. From germline, CDR1 is LGHNA and CDR2 YNFKEQ. This CDR3 contains 17 residues. CDR3 nucleotides: TGTGCCAGCGCACAATCTAGCGCGGGGAGCTCCTACAATGAGCAGTTCTTC. It is translated as CASAQSSAGSSYNEQFF.

V usage is TRBV7-3 and J usage is TRBJ2-1, with D maybe TRBD2 (6 bases). Germline lookup yields CDR1 SGHTA and CDR2 FQGTGA. The CDR3 loop spans 14 amino acids. Trimming cost V 3 bases and J 3 bases, with 9 bases left between them. CDR3: CASSFGGGYNEQFF. Written as DNA, the CDR3 is TGTGCCAGCAGCTTCGGGGGAGGCTACAATGAGCAGTTCTTC.

V gene TRBV5-1 combines with J gene TRBJ2-1, with D perhaps matching TRBD2 (6 bases). Trimming shortened V by 1 base and J by 7 bases, and 12 bases separated the two germline ends. The CDR3 covers 14 residues. Germline CDR1 SGHRS, CDR2 YFSETQ. CDR3 amino acids: CASSLSRGGNEQFF. The CDR3 DNA reads as TGCGCCAGCAGCTTGTCAAGGGGAGGTAATGAGCAGTTCTTC.

The rearrangement joins TRBV21-1 to TRBJ2-2; the D call in the table, TRBD2, was not verified against the DNA. TRBV21-1 is reported as a pseudogene. The CDR3 length is 19 residues. CDR3 loop: CASSETSGKDHTVGGELFF. Written as DNA, the CDR3 is TGTGCCAGCAGCGAAACTAGCGGGAAGGATCACACCGTTGGCGGGGAGCTGTTTTTT.

The gene calls are TRBV9 and TRBJ1-6; D is ambiguous. The CDR3 is 16 amino acids. The germline V gene has CDR1 SGDLS and CDR2 YYNGEE. V was clipped by 4 bases and J by 7 bases, with 18 bases between them. DNA for the CDR3: TGTGCCAGCAGCCAAGGGAGGGATCAGTGGAATTCACCCCTCCACTTT. This gives the protein CASSQGRDQWNSPLHF.

V is TRBV30 and J is TRBJ2-1; the match to TRBD2 covers 14 bases. The V and J ends lost 3 bases and 3 bases, in that order; junction bases with no gene match: 13. The CDR3 sequence is 19 residues long. Germline V CDR1 and CDR2: GTSNPN, SVGIG (reference sequence). The DNA for the CDR3 is TGTGCCTGGAGACTACAGGGGACTAGCGGGGGCAGTATCTACAATGAGCAGTTCTTC. It specifies CAWRLQGTSGGSIYNEQFF.

The CDR3 here is CASSMKPGQGWNEQFF. CDR3 coding DNA: TGTGCCAGCAGCATGAAACCGGGACAGGGGTGGAATGAGCAGTTCTTC. This chain joins TRBV7-2 and TRBJ2-1, with 10 positions matching TRBD1. V shed 5 bases and J 7 bases; nucleotides not matched to a gene: 11. The CDR3 contains 16 residues. Germline V gene data show CDR1 as SGHTA and CDR2 as FQGNSA.

The chain links TRBV5-5 to TRBJ2-3; D is uncertain. Germline V gene sequence: CDR1 SGHKS, CDR2 YYEKEE (reference sequence). CDR3 length: 13 amino acids. Trimming removed 2 bases from V and 4 bases from J, with 8 bases in between. The CDR3 DNA is TGTGCCAGCAGCTTTCAGACATCAGATACGCAGTATTTT. It translates to CASSFQTSDTQYF.

This rearrangement joins TRBV2 to TRBJ2-1; D may be TRBD1 (6 bases). Germline V lookup: CDR1 SNHLY, CDR2 FYNNEI. V gave up 2 bases and J gave up 12 bases, with 8 bases separating them. CDR3 length: 11 amino acids. In DNA form, the CDR3 reads TGTGCCAGCAGTGAAAGGGGGAGGCAGTTCTTC. It translates to CASSERGRQFF. Full variable domain (outside the CDR3, taken from reference TRBV2 and TRBJ2-1): EPEVTQTPSHQVTQMGQEVILRCVPISNHLYFYWYRQILGQKVEFLVSFYNNEISEKSEIFDDQFSVERPDGSNFTLKIRSTKLEDSAMYFCASSERGRQFFGPGTRLTVL.

The chain carries TRBV4-3 and TRBJ2-1; possible D gene TRBD2, 5 bases. The CDR3 extends over 16 amino acids. The V gene lost 3 bases and the J gene lost 0 bases, with 12 bases spanning the gap. Looked up from germline, CDR1 is LGHNA and CDR2 is YSLEER. CDR3 DNA sequence: TGCGCCAGCAGCCAGGAGGCTTCCGTCTCCTACAATGAGCAGTTCTTC. Its protein product is CASSQEASVSYNEQFF.

The chain employs TRBV9 and TRBJ2-3, with 9 bases identical to TRBD2. In germline, CDR1 is SGDLS, CDR2 YYNGEE. This CDR3 has 16 residues. Germline trimming cut 3 bases from V and 2 bases from J; bases unmatched to any gene: 7. The CDR3 region has the DNA TGTGCCAGCAGCGCACGCGGCGGGGGGGACACAGATACGCAGTATTTT. It codes for CASSARGGGDTDTQYF. The full variable domain, in which reference TRBV9 and TRBJ2-3 provide the parts outside the CDR3, is DSGVTQTPKHLITATGQRVTLRCSPRSGDLSVYWYQQSLDQGLQFLIQYYNGEERAKGNILERFSAQQFPDLHSELNLSSLELGDSALYFCASSARGGGDTDTQYFGPGTRLTVL.

The CDR3 is CASSPPGSGRGNGELFF. As DNA, the CDR3 is TGTGCCAGTAGCCCGCCGGGCAGCGGGAGGGGTAACGGGGAGCTGTTTTTT. The chain combines TRBV19 with TRBJ2-2; 10 bases are shared with TRBD2. Germline CDR1 LNHDA, CDR2 SQIVND (reference sequence). V lost 6 bases and J lost 7; bases outside the gene matches: 14. The CDR3 is 17 residues long.

V is TRBV7-3 and J is TRBJ2-6; a possible D gene is TRBD2 (5 bases). CDR3 length: 14 amino acids. V lost 10 bases, J lost 0 bases, and 10 bases lay in between. Germline CDR1 SGHTA, CDR2 FQGTGA. The CDR3 here is CATRGSSGANVLTF. In DNA, the CDR3 is TGTGCCACTCGAGGGAGCTCTGGGGCCAACGTCCTGACTTTC.

The chain links TRBV11-3 to TRBJ2-3; 8 bases fit TRBD2. V lost 5 bases and J lost 2; bases outside the gene matches: 6. There are 15 residues in the CDR3. The germline V gene encodes CDR1 SGHNT and CDR2 YENEEA. The CDR3 DNA reads TGTGCCAGCAGCCCGGGAGGGGGATCCACAGATACGCAGTATTTT. Residues: CASSPGGGSTDTQYF.

Here the CDR3 reads CASSHLLAGKKETQYF. The CDR3 DNA reads TGCGCCAGCAGCCATTTACTAGCGGGCAAAAAGGAGACCCAGTACTTC. The chain joins TRBV4-1 to TRBJ2-5; 9 positions agree with TRBD2. Trimming removed 3 bases from V and 5 bases from J; junction bases left unmatched: 10. The CDR3 has 16 amino acids. From germline, CDR1 is MGHRA and CDR2 YSYEKL.

J is TRBJ1-2 and V is TRBV27, with 7 bases identical to TRBD1. Germline V CDR1 and CDR2: MNHEY, SMNVEV (reference sequence). V dropped 3 bases and J dropped 8; count of bases not matched to a gene: 6. This CDR3 region has 13 residues. In DNA form, the CDR3 reads TGTGCCAGCAGTTTCGTAGGGGGCAACGGCTACACCTTC. Its protein product is CASSFVGGNGYTF.

The chain uses TRBV5-1 and TRBJ2-7; TRBD1 agrees at 9 bases. The CDR3 is 15 amino acids. With V trimmed by 0 bases and J by 5 bases, 6 bases remained unmatched. Germline CDR1 and CDR2: SGHRS and YFSETQ. CDR3 protein: CASSLAGQGNDEQYF. CDR3 nucleotides: TGCGCCAGCAGCTTGGCTGGACAGGGGAATGACGAGCAGTACTTC. Variable domain in full (rest from reference TRBV5-1 and TRBJ2-7): KAGVTQTPRYLIKTRGQQVTLSCSPISGHRSVSWYQQTPGQGLQFLFEYFSETQRNKGNFPGRFSGRQFSNSRSEMNVSTLELGDSALYLCASSLAGQGNDEQYFGPGTRLTVT.

The chain carries TRBV9 and TRBJ1-1, with TRBD1 matching 7 bases. Germline CDR1 is SGDLS and CDR2 is YYNGEE. CDR3 length: 14 residues. The J segment lost 2 bases and the V segment lost 1 base, leaving 2 bases of the junction unmatched. CDR3 loop: CASSVTGANTEAFF. The CDR3 DNA sequence: TGTGCCAGCAGCGTAACAGGGGCTAACACTGAAGCTTTCTTT.

This clone was detected once. The chain has TRBV7-9 and TRBJ1-4; D call uncertain. V was cut by 0 bases and J by 8 bases, with 10 bases left in between. Germline CDR1 reads SEHNR; CDR2 reads FQNEAQ (reference sequence). The CDR3 runs 14 residues. This CDR3 is CASSLALGEEKLFF. The DNA of the CDR3 is TGTGCCAGCAGCTTAGCCTTGGGAGAGGAAAAACTGTTTTTT.

The V and J genes are TRBV18 and TRBJ2-1; 9 bases agree with TRBD1. Germline lookup yields CDR1 KGHSH and CDR2 LQKENI. V was pared by 3 bases and J by 10 bases, with 4 bases of the junction left unmatched. There are 13 residues in the CDR3. The CDR3 DNA sequence: TGTGCCAGCTCACCTAAGGACAGGGGAGAGCAGTTCTTC. Amino acids: CASSPKDRGEQFF.

The gene calls are TRBV2 and TRBJ2-2, with 7 bases matching TRBD2. The junction had 4 bases not matched to a gene; V was cut back by 7 bases and J by 2 bases. CDR3 size: 14 residues. Per the germline V gene, CDR1 is SNHLY and CDR2 is FYNNEI. The CDR3 DNA reads as TGTGCCAGCACGGGGGGTACAAACACCGGGGAGCTGTTTTTT. As protein: CASTGGTNTGELFF.

The rearrangement joins TRBV6-5 to TRBJ2-3, with 7 bases lining up with TRBD1. From germline, CDR1 is MNHEY and CDR2 SVGAGI. The CDR3 is made up of 15 amino acids. The J segment lost 0 bases and the V segment lost 6 bases, leaving 6 bases of the junction unmatched. The CDR3 DNA follows: TGTGCCAGCAGCAGAAGACAGGGTAGCACAGATACGCAGTATTTT. Translating it yields CASSRRQGSTDTQYF.

The chain couples TRBV5-6 to TRBJ1-4, with 7 bases that match TRBD1. CDR1 is SGHDT, CDR2 YYEEEE, per germline. V trimming: 3 bases; J trimming: 2 bases; junction bases outside the gene matches: 4. There are 15 residues in the CDR3. CDR3 nucleotide sequence: TGTGCCAGCAGCTCGCAGGGGGTTACTAATGAAAAACTGTTTTTT. As protein: CASSSQGVTNEKLFF. Full variable domain (remainder filled in from reference TRBV5-6 and TRBJ1-4): DAGVTQSPTHLIKTRGQQVTLRCSPKSGHDTVSWYQQALGQGPQFIFQYYEEEERQRGNFPDRFSGHQFPNYSSELNVNALLLGDSALYLCASSSQGVTNEKLFFGSGTQLSVL.

The chain couples TRBV7-2 to TRBJ2-1; D is perhaps TRBD2 (5 bases). CDR1 is SGHTA, CDR2 FQGNSA, per germline. This CDR3 is built from 14 residues. CDR3 sequence reads: CATTLSGVNNEQFF. The CDR3 nucleotides are TGTGCGACGACCCTCAGCGGCGTTAACAATGAGCAGTTCTTC.